This T cell receptor beta chain was documented in a study of T cell responses to AZD1222 COVID-19 vaccine. CDR1 is SQVTM, CDR2 ANQGSEA, per germline. J gave up 0 bases and V 6 bases, and 4 bases lay outside the gene matches. CDR3 length equals 14 residues. Produced via immunoSEQ multiplex PCR; TCRdb's table is partial and in-frame only. The repertoire holds approximately 110,000 clones, with around 88% as singletons. For this clone: The sample contains more than one DNA sequence encoding this CDR3.

J is TRBJ2-2 and V is TRBV29-1; 7 bases are shared with TRBD1. This clonotype was obtained from an adult in good health. Here the sequenced sample was peripheral blood, taken on day 0 of AZD1222 vaccination. CDR3 nucleotides: TGCAGCGTAGGGGGCCGCTCGAACACCGGGGAGCTGTTTTTT. Translation: CSVGGRSNTGELFF.